Described below is a single T cell receptor (beta chain) sequence and its context. The CDR3 loop spans 17 amino acids. V dropped 8 bases and J dropped 0; count of bases not matched to a gene: 13. CDR1 is MNHEY, CDR2 SVGEGT, per germline. Clones were sequenced by immunoSEQ multiplex PCR, and TCRdb holds only the in-frame ones, with some missing. The sample has around 250,000 clones; roughly 80% are singletons. This sample is drawn from a study of blood T cell repertoires in COVID-19. Study overall: COVID-19 samples from acute and convalescent phases originated in the United States, Italy and Spain.

This TCR was recovered from a woman aged 18-30 years with acute or convalescent COVID-19. This chain joins TRBV6-2 or TRBV6-3 and TRBJ1-3, with TRBD1 identical over 7 bases. Sequenced sample: peripheral blood. The CDR3 loop is CASRRRGPTDSGNTIYF. The CDR3 bases are TGTGCCAGCCGCCGAAGGGGGCCCACCGACTCTGGAAACACCATATATTTT.